The 16 T cell receptor beta chains below all came from one sample that was sequenced in a study of blood T cells in healthy people across ages (dated by TCRdb to between 2014 and 2016). The library was generated by 5' RACE. Instrument on record: Illumina HiSeq 2500. The second PCR ran for roughly 7 to 11 cycles and used a J-beta primer mix along with a sample-barcoded 5' primer. TCRdb cleaned the public reads at Q25 with fastp, built clones with MiXCR and kept in-frame beta chains. A single entry per CDR3 protein holds the most common genes and DNA from its merged rows. In this sample the table shows some 1.5 million distinct CDR3 sequences, roughly 30% of which occur a single time. Over 7% of the sample comes from the top ten. Sequencing used blood. These receptors were taken from a woman in her 30s in good health.

This clonotype has only one observation. At one boundary the junction diverges from the germline segment, which might be a read error. The rearrangement uses TRBV4-1 and TRBJ2-6, with 7 positions matching TRBD2. Germline lookup yields CDR1 MGHRA and CDR2 YSYEKL. The CDR3 is 18 amino acids. The DNA of the CDR3 is TGCGCCAGCAGCCAAGGAACGGGGGAGGGGTCTGGGGCCAACGTCCGGACTTTC. This translates into CASSQGTGEGSGANVRTF.

Points on this clonotype: Mismatch with germline at one junction end may stem from a read error. This chain joins TRBV6-4 and TRBJ1-2; D possibly corresponds to TRBD1 (6 bases). This CDR3 region has 16 residues. The germline V gene has CDR1 MRHNA and CDR2 SNTAGT. The CDR3 sequence: CASSDSVGGANYGCTF. Here the CDR3 DNA reads TGTGCCAGCAGTGACTCTGTGGGGGGCGCTAACTATGGCTGCACCTTC.

This clonotype has just a few counts. This sequence joins TRBV9 and TRBJ2-6; 7 nucleotides line up with TRBD2. J was trimmed by 3 bases and V by 3 bases; bases with no gene match: 9. This CDR3 has 17 amino acids. Germline CDR1 SGDLS, CDR2 YYNGEE. The CDR3 DNA sequence: TGTGCCAGCAGCGCCGGGGGGAGCATTTATGGGGCCAACGTCCTGACTTTC. Translated, it gives CASSAGGSIYGANVLTF.

The V gene is TRBV27, the J gene TRBJ1-2; 8 nucleotides agree with TRBD1. V was pared by 5 bases and J by 8 bases, with 10 bases of the junction left unmatched. CDR3 size: 14 residues. The V gene's germline CDR1 is MNHEY and CDR2 SMNVEV (reference sequence). The chain's CDR3 is CASSRNRGERGYTF. DNA of the CDR3: TGTGCCAGCAGTAGAAACAGGGGGGAGAGGGGCTACACCTTC.

The J gene is TRBJ2-3, the V gene TRBV5-5; 8 positions agree with TRBD2. The CDR3 consists of 15 residues. Trimming cost V 4 bases and J 2 bases; bases outside gene matches: 6. Per germline, CDR1 SGHKS and CDR2 YYEKEE (reference sequence). The CDR3 DNA reads as TGTGCCAGCAGCCAGGTCGGGGGGGTCACAGATACGCAGTATTTT. The encoded protein is CASSQVGGVTDTQYF.

This clonotype appeared a few times. The gene calls are TRBV20-1 and TRBJ2-5; a possible D gene is TRBD2 (5 bases). The CDR3 covers 15 residues. Germline CDR1 and CDR2: DFQATT and SNEGSKA (reference sequence). V lost 0 bases and J 5 bases, leaving 16 bases between the germline ends. The CDR3 nucleotides are TGCAGTGCTAGAGACCCCGCGGAGGATGGGGAGACCCAGTACTTC. Protein sequence: CSARDPAEDGETQYF.

This clonotype was seen at least ten times. This chain joins TRBV12-3 or TRBV12-4 and TRBJ2-7; maybe TRBD1 (6 bases). V lost 5 bases to trimming and J lost 4 bases, with 18 bases between them. CDR3 size: 15 residues. CDR3 sequence: CASSPSGTLGYEQYF. In DNA, the CDR3 is TGTGCCAGCAGTCCCTCCGGGACACTGGGTTACGAGCAGTACTTC.

Concerning this clonotype: A much larger clone differs from this one at a single base, so this may be a read error. This rearrangement joins TRBV10-3 to TRBJ1-6; no definite D call. Germline values: CDR1 ENHRY, CDR2 SYGVKD. CDR3 size: 15 residues. Trimming shortened V by 4 bases and J by 8 bases, and 15 bases separated the two germline ends. Here the CDR3 reads CAISGVGKLDSPLHF. CDR3 in DNA: TGTGCCATCAGTGGTGTCGGCAAGTTGGATTCACCCCTCCACTTT.

Only a few counts were recorded for this clonotype. The chain couples TRBV18 to TRBJ1-6, with D uncertain. V dropped 3 bases and J dropped 6 bases, with 12 bases sitting between them. The CDR3 is made up of 15 amino acids. From germline, CDR1 is KGHSH and CDR2 LQKENI. The CDR3 protein is CASSPGDWSNSPLHF. Here the CDR3 DNA reads TGTGCCAGCTCACCTGGGGATTGGAGTAATTCACCCCTCCACTTT. The whole variable domain, filled in from reference TRBV18 and TRBJ1-6, reads NAGVMQNPRHLVRRRGQEARLRCSPMKGHSHVYWYRQLPEEGLKFMVYLQKENIIDESGMPKERFSAEFPKEGPSILRIQQVVRGDSAAYFCASSPGDWSNSPLHFGNGTRLTVT.

In this sample, this clonotype turned up many times. The J gene is TRBJ2-7, the V gene TRBV7-2; 8 bases align to TRBD2. Per the germline V gene, CDR1 is SGHTA and CDR2 is FQGNSA. V lost 5 bases, J lost 2 bases, and 8 bases stayed unmatched. This CDR3 region has 15 residues. DNA of the CDR3: TGTGCCAGCAGCCCCGGTTCCGGGGGGGCCTACGAGCAGTACTTC. Amino acid sequence: CASSPGSGGAYEQYF. Full variable domain (outside the CDR3, taken from reference TRBV7-2 and TRBJ2-7): GAGVSQSPSNKVTEKGKDVELRCDPISGHTALYWYRQSLGQGLEFLIYFQGNSAPDKSGLPSDRFSAERTGGSVSTLTIQRTQQEDSAVYLCASSPGSGGAYEQYFGPGTRLTVT.

This clonotype showed up just a few times. V gene TRBV12-3 or TRBV12-4 combines with J gene TRBJ2-1; 15 nucleotides match TRBD2. The trim removed 5 bases at V and 5 bases at J, leaving 22 bases unmatched. This CDR3 is built from 22 residues. The CDR3 loop reads CASSPSQSYRTSGGAMHNEQFF. The CDR3 DNA is TGTGCCAGCAGTCCATCTCAATCATATCGGACTAGCGGGGGGGCCATGCACAATGAGCAGTTCTTC.

This clonotype was observed at least ten times. This chain joins TRBV24-1 and TRBJ2-7; unclear D gene. V gave up 7 bases and J gave up 4 bases, with 13 bases separating them. The CDR3 runs 13 residues. Looked up from germline, CDR1 is KGHDR and CDR2 is SFDVKD. CDR3 residues: CATSPGRTYEQYF. The DNA of the CDR3 is TGTGCCACCAGCCCCGGCAGAACTTACGAGCAGTACTTC.

V usage is TRBV4-1 and J usage is TRBJ2-1, with D possibly being TRBD2 (5 bases). CDR3 length equals 15 residues. Between the trimmed V and J ends, which lost 4 bases and 6 bases, there was a span of 16 bases. Germline CDR1 reads MGHRA; CDR2 reads YSYEKL. Written as DNA, the CDR3 is TGCGCCAGCAGCCGACCAACTAGGTCCCCCAATGAGCAGTTCTTC. Translation: CASSRPTRSPNEQFF.

This chain uses TRBV4-1 with TRBJ2-5, with TRBD2 identical over 11 bases. Germline V CDR1 and CDR2: MGHRA, YSYEKL. The trim removed 4 bases at V and 5 bases at J, leaving 6 bases unmatched. The CDR3 loop spans 15 amino acids. DNA for the CDR3: TGCGCCAGCAGCCCCTATGCTAGCGGGGGGGAGACCCAGTACTTC. This codes for CASSPYASGGETQYF.

CDR3 amino acids: CASSLVASSGYNEQFF. The CDR3 DNA reads as TGTGCCAGCAGCTTAGTAGCCTCCTCAGGTTACAATGAGCAGTTCTTC. The V call is TRBV7-2, the J call TRBJ2-1; D is uncertain. CDR1 is SGHTA, CDR2 FQGNSA, per germline. The CDR3 contains 16 residues. Trimming left V 1 base short and J 4 bases short, with 14 bases between.

The chain recombines TRBV5-1 with TRBJ2-3, with D possibly TRBD1 on 5 matching bases. The CDR3 runs to 16 residues. Trimming pared 0 bases from V and 2 bases from J, leaving 13 bases between. In germline, CDR1 is SGHRS, CDR2 YFSETQ. The CDR3 loop reads CASSLGGASITDTQYF. For the CDR3, the DNA is TGCGCCAGCAGCTTGGGTGGGGCATCGATCACAGATACGCAGTATTTT.